One and the same sample provided the 17 T cell receptor beta chains below, sequenced in a study of blood T cell repertoires in COVID-19. Profiling relied on immunoSEQ multiplex PCR, and the TCRdb table lists in-frame clones only, not all of them. The sample lists 150,000 to 160,000 clones, about four fifths occurring once. The sequenced material came from peripheral blood. These receptors came from a woman aged 55-75 years with acute or convalescent COVID-19.

V gene TRBV29-1 combines with J gene TRBJ1-1, with 8 bases fitting TRBD1. The CDR3 extends over 13 amino acids. The V gene's germline CDR1 is SQVTM and CDR2 ANQGSEA. J was trimmed by 1 base and V by 6 bases; bases with no gene match: 4. CDR3 protein: CSVGTGENTEAFF. The CDR3 coding sequence is TGCAGCGTCGGGACAGGTGAGAACACTGAAGCTTTCTTT. Complete variable domain (other parts from reference TRBV29-1 and TRBJ1-1): SAVISQKPSRDICQRGTSLTIQCQVDSQVTMMFWYRQQPGQSLTLIATANQGSEATYESGFVIDKFPISRPNLTFSTLTVSNMSPEDSSIYLCSVGTGENTEAFFGQGTRLTVV.

CDR3 amino acids: CASSIPFQETQYF. The CDR3, as DNA: TGTGCCAGCAGTATCCCGTTCCAAGAGACCCAGTACTTC. The chain uses TRBV12-3 or TRBV12-4 and TRBJ2-5; D ambiguous. The germline V and J ends were trimmed by 5 bases and 1 base, with 8 bases remaining between them. This CDR3 has 13 amino acids.

The chain joins TRBV19 to TRBJ1-2; 7 positions match TRBD1. Germline lookup yields CDR1 LNHDA and CDR2 SQIVND (reference sequence). This CDR3 spans 15 amino acids. Trimming removed 8 bases from V and 2 bases from J; junction bases left unmatched: 11. CDR3 nucleotides: TGTGCCAGTGACTCCGGGACAGCCCTAAACTATGGCTACACCTTC. Protein product: CASDSGTALNYGYTF.

This chain joins TRBV9 and TRBJ1-3, with D tentatively TRBD1 (5 bases). CDR3 length: 14 residues. The germline gives CDR1 SGDLS, CDR2 YYNGEE. V lost 2 bases and J lost 4, with 10 bases in between. Written as DNA, the CDR3 is TGTGCCAGCAGCGTGGCAGGGTTGGGAAACACCATATATTTT. This encodes CASSVAGLGNTIYF. The variable domain in full, completed from reference TRBV9 and TRBJ1-3, reads DSGVTQTPKHLITATGQRVTLRCSPRSGDLSVYWYQQSLDQGLQFLIQYYNGEERAKGNILERFSAQQFPDLHSELNLSSLELGDSALYFCASSVAGLGNTIYFGEGSWLTVV.

The sample holds one count of this clone. The chain links TRBV19 to TRBJ2-1; D possibly corresponds to TRBD1 (6 bases). CDR1 is LNHDA and CDR2 is SQIVND in the germline V gene (reference sequence). Trimming removed 3 bases at V and 4 bases at J, with 16 bases between. This CDR3 is 16 amino acids long. In DNA, the CDR3 is TGTGCCAGTAGTATCCGCCAGGGGCGTATGTACAATGAGCAGTTCTTC. Translation: CASSIRQGRMYNEQFF.

This clone was detected only a few times. This chain connects TRBV2 to TRBJ1-2; D remains unclear. V lost 6 bases to trimming and J lost 2 bases, with 10 bases between them. The CDR3 runs to 13 residues. Germline CDR1 reads SNHLY; CDR2 reads FYNNEI. The CDR3 DNA is TGTGCCAGCAGGGAAACTCAAAACTATGGCTACACCTTC. Protein product: CASRETQNYGYTF.

The J gene is TRBJ2-7, the V gene TRBV7-2; 10 bases line up with TRBD2. This CDR3 has 13 residues. The germline gives CDR1 SGHTA, CDR2 FQGNSA. The V and J ends lost 7 bases and 4 bases, in that order; junction bases with no gene match: 4. CDR3 nucleotide sequence: TGTGCCAGCATACGGACTAGCGGATACGAGCAGTACTTC. Its translation: CASIRTSGYEQYF.

The J gene is TRBJ1-1, the V gene TRBV4-1; D call uncertain. This CDR3 has 16 residues. Trimming took 0 bases from V and 1 from J, leaving 12 bases between them. Germline V CDR1 and CDR2: MGHRA, YSYEKL. Here the CDR3 reads CASSQEAVVRNTEAFF. DNA for the CDR3: TGCGCCAGCAGCCAAGAAGCGGTGGTCAGGAACACTGAAGCTTTCTTT.

A few counts support this clone. The chain joins TRBV7-9 to TRBJ2-7; the match to TRBD1 covers 7 bases. CDR1 is SEHNR, CDR2 FQNEAQ, per germline (reference sequence). The CDR3 is 16 residues long. With V trimmed by 5 bases and J by 2 bases, 12 bases remained unmatched. CDR3 in amino acids: CASSHKDRVQAYEQYF. The CDR3 region has the DNA TGTGCCAGCAGCCACAAAGACAGGGTGCAGGCCTACGAGCAGTACTTC.

The chain recombines TRBV6-6 with TRBJ2-2; D might be TRBD1 (5 bases). The length of the CDR3 is 13 residues. V lost 4 bases and J lost 4, with 7 bases in between. Germline-derived CDR1 and CDR2 are MNHNY and SVGAGI (reference sequence). CDR3 in amino acids: CASSFDSTGELFF. DNA of the CDR3: TGTGCCAGCAGTTTTGACAGCACCGGGGAGCTGTTTTTT.

The rearrangement links TRBV7-2 to TRBJ1-2; 7 bases match TRBD1. The ends lost 4 bases at V and 4 bases at J; junction bases unmatched: 3. This CDR3 is built from 13 residues. The germline V gene has CDR1 SGHTA and CDR2 FQGNSA. The DNA for the CDR3 is TGTGCCAGCAGCTCTACAGGGGCCTATGGCTACACCTTC. Protein sequence: CASSSTGAYGYTF.

The V gene is TRBV7-8, the J gene TRBJ1-1; maybe TRBD1 (6 bases). V lost 5 bases and J lost 11, with 12 bases in between. Germline lookup yields CDR1 SGHVS and CDR2 FQNEAQ. This CDR3 spans 11 amino acids. CDR3 DNA sequence: TGTGCCAGCAGCCGAGGGGGGCGCGCTTTCTTT. This codes for CASSRGGRAFF.

The chain carries TRBV10-3 and TRBJ2-7; D possibly corresponds to TRBD1 (6 bases). V gave up 4 bases and J gave up 7 bases, with 17 bases separating them. CDR1 is ENHRY and CDR2 is SYGVKD in the germline V gene. This CDR3 has 14 amino acids. The CDR3 bases are TGTGCCATCAGTGGCCCGGACAGAAGCTTGGAGCAGTACTTC. Protein product: CAISGPDRSLEQYF.

This chain joins TRBV9 and TRBJ1-3; D remains unclear. Trimming took 3 bases from V and 3 from J, leaving 7 bases between them. Germline V lookup: CDR1 SGDLS, CDR2 YYNGEE. The CDR3 sequence is 13 residues long. CDR3 loop: CASSEISGNTIYF. CDR3 bases: TGTGCCAGCAGCGAGATCAGTGGAAACACCATATATTTT.

The CDR3 DNA is TGTGCCAGCAGCGTAGGCGACAGCGTTCAGCCCCAGCATTTT. Its protein product is CASSVGDSVQPQHF. The chain employs TRBV9 and TRBJ1-5; tentatively, D is TRBD1 (5 bases). Germline assignment: CDR1 SGDLS and CDR2 YYNGEE. V was pared by 0 bases and J by 6 bases, with 10 bases between. CDR3 length: 14 amino acids. Complete variable domain (other parts from reference TRBV9 and TRBJ1-5): DSGVTQTPKHLITATGQRVTLRCSPRSGDLSVYWYQQSLDQGLQFLIQYYNGEERAKGNILERFSAQQFPDLHSELNLSSLELGDSALYFCASSVGDSVQPQHFGDGTRLSIL.

This rearrangement joins TRBV30 to TRBJ1-3; no firm D call. This CDR3 spans 13 amino acids. Trimming cost V 4 bases and J 0 bases, with 7 bases left between them. CDR1 GTSNPN and CDR2 SVGIG come from the germline V gene (reference sequence). The CDR3 region has the DNA TGTGCCTGGACCCAAAACTCTGGAAACACCATATATTTT. Its protein is CAWTQNSGNTIYF.

The chain joins TRBV6-5 to TRBJ1-5, with D perhaps TRBD1 (5 bases). The V gene's germline CDR1 is MNHEY and CDR2 SVGAGI. This CDR3 comprises 15 residues. Trimming took 6 bases from V and 4 from J, leaving 16 bases between them. The CDR3 loop is CASRTLPGQNQPQHF. The CDR3 coding sequence is TGTGCCAGCAGAACGTTGCCAGGGCAAAATCAGCCCCAGCATTTT.